This entry features one TCR beta chain sequence. The sample comes from a study of T cell changes during pregnancy in multiple sclerosis. The CDR3 loop spans 13 amino acids. Trimming took 4 bases from V and 6 from J, leaving 11 bases between them. Per germline, CDR1 SGHRS and CDR2 YFSETQ. Produced via immunoSEQ multiplex PCR; TCRdb's table is partial and in-frame only. The table includes tens of thousands of clones, roughly 93% detected once. The sample was peripheral blood, taken in the first trimester of pregnancy. This rearrangement joins TRBV5-1 to TRBJ2-4, with D possibly matching TRBD1 (5 bases). This TCR was recovered from a female donor with multiple sclerosis, enrolled in a pregnancy study. CDR3 protein: CASSADSLNIQYF. The DNA for the CDR3 is TGCGCCAGCAGCGCAGACAGCCTAAACATTCAGTACTTC.